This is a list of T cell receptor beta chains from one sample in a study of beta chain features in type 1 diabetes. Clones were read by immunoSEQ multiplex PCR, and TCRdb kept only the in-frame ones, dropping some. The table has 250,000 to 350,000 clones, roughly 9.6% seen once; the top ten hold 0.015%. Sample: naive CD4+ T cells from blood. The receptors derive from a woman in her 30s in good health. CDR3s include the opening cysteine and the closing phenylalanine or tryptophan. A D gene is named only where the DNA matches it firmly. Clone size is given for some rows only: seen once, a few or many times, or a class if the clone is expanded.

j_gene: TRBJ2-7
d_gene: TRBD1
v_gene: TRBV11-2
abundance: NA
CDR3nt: TGTGCCAGCAGCCGCCAGGGGGCCCAGGCCTACGAGCAGTACTTC
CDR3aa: CASSRQGAQAYEQYF

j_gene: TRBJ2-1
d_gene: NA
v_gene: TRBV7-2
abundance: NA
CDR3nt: TGTGCCAGCAGCTTTGGGGACGGGGGATACAATGAGCAGTTCTTC
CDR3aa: CASSFGDGGYNEQFF

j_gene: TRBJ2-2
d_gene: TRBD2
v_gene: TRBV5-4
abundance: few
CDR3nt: TGTGCCAGCAGCGGGGGGGCCGGGGAGCTGTTTTTT
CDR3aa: CASSGGAGELFF

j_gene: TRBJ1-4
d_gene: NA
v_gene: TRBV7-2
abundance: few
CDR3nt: TGTGCCAGCAGCCCCGGACAGCGGACGATAGGAGAAAAACTGTTTTTT
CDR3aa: CASSPGQRTIGEKLFF

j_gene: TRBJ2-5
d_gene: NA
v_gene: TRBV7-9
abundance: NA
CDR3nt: TGTGCCAGCAGCCAACTATCGGTCGAGCAGACCCAGTACTTC
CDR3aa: CASSQLSVEQTQYF

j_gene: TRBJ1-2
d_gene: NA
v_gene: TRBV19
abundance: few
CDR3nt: TGTGCCAGTAGGAGGGCAGGAGGTACTAACTATGGCTACACCTTC
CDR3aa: CASRRAGGTNYGYTF

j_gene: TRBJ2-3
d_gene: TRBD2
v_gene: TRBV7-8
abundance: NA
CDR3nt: TGTGCCAGCAGCTTAGTGTTTCTAGCGGGGTCGACAGATACGCAGTATTTT
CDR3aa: CASSLVFLAGSTDTQYF

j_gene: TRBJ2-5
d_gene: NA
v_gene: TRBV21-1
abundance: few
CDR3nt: TGTGCCAGCAGCAAAGGGGCAAACCAAGAGACCCAGTACTTC
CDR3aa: CASSKGANQETQYF

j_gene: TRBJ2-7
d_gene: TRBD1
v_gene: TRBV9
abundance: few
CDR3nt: TGTGCCAGCAGCGTAGAGGGGACAGGGAACTCCTACGAGCAGTACTTC
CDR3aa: CASSVEGTGNSYEQYF

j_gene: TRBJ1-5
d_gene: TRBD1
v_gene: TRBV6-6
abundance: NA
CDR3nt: TGTGCCAGCAGTAGGGGGGGACAGGGTAATCAGCCCCAGCATTTT
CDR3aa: CASSRGGQGNQPQHF

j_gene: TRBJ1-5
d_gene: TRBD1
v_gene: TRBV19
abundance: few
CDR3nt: TGTGCCAGTAGCCGACAGGGGGATCAGCCCCAGCATTTT
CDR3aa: CASSRQGDQPQHF

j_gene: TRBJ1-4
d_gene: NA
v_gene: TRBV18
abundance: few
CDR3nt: TGTGCCAGCTCACCACGGACACCAACTAATGAAAAACTGTTTTTT
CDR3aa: CASSPRTPTNEKLFF

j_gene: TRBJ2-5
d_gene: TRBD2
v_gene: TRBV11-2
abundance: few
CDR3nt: TGTGCCAGCAGCTTAGAAAGGGGGCTAGCGGGAGGAGAGGAGACCCAGTACTTC
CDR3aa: CASSLERGLAGGEETQYF

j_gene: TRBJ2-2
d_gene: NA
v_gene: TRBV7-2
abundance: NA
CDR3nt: TGTGCCAGCAGCTTAGCTTCCAGGGCGAACACCGGGGAGCTGTTTTTT
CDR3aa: CASSLASRANTGELFF

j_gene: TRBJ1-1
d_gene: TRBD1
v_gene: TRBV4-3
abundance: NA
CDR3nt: TGCGCCAGCAGTTACGACAGGGCTTCGGCTGAAGCTTTCTTT
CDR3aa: CASSYDRASAEAFF

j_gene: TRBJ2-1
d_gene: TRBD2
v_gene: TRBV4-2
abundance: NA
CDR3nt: TGTGCCAGCAGCCGAGAAGCGGGAGAAACCTACAATGAGCAGTTCTTC
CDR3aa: CASSREAGETYNEQFF

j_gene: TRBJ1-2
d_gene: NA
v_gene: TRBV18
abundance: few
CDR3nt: TGTGCCAGCTCACCGGGGGCAGGGCATGGCTACACCTTC
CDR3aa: CASSPGAGHGYTF

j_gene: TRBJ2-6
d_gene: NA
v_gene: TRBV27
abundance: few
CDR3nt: TGTGCCAGCAGCCTTGAACAGGGCTCTGGGGCCAACGTCCTGACTTTC
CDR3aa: CASSLEQGSGANVLTF

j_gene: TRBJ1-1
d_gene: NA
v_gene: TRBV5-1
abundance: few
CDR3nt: TGCGCCAGCAGCTTGGCCGTCCTCCAGACTGAAGCTTTCTTT
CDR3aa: CASSLAVLQTEAFF

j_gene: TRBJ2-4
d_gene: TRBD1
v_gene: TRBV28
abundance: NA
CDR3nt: TGTGCCAGCAGTCTAAGCACAGGGGGCAGGGACATTCAGTACTTC
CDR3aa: CASSLSTGGRDIQYF

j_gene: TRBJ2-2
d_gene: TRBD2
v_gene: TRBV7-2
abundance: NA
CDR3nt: TGTGCCAGCAGCTTAGTAGCAGCGGGGGCAGGCGGGGAGCTGTTTTTT
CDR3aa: CASSLVAAGAGGELFF

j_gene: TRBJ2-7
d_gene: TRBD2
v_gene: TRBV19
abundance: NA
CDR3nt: TGTGCCAGTAGTACCGGACTAGCAAAATACGAGCAGTACTTC
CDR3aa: CASSTGLAKYEQYF

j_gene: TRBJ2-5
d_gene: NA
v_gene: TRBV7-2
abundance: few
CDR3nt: TGTGCCAGCAGCTTGGGACCAGCGGGTCAAGAGACCCAGTACTTC
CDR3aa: CASSLGPAGQETQYF

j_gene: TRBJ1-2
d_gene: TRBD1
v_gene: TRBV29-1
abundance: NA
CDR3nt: TGCAGCGTTGAATACAGGGGTTCTAACTATGGCTACACCTTC
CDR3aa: CSVEYRGSNYGYTF

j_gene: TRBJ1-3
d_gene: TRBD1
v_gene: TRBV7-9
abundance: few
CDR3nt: TGTGCCAGCAGCCGACAGGGATCTGGAAACACCATATATTTT
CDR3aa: CASSRQGSGNTIYF

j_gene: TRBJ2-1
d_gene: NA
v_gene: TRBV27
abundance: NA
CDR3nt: TGTGCCAGCAGTCAAAGGACAGATGAGCAGTTCTTC
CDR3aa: CASSQRTDEQFF

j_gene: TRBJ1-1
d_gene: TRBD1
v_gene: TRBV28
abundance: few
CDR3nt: TGTGCCAGCAGTTTGGACAGGGCGAAGGCTGAAGCTTTCTTT
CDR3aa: CASSLDRAKAEAFF

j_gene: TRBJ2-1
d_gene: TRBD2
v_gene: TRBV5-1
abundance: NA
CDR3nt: TGCGCCAGCAGCCCGATTAATAGCGGGAATGAGCAGTTCTTC
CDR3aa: CASSPINSGNEQFF

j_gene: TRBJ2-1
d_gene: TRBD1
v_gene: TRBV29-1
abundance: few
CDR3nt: TGCAGCAAGGGTCAGGGGGACAATGAGCAGTTCTTC
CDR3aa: CSKGQGDNEQFF

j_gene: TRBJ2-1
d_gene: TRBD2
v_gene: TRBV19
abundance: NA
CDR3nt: TGTGCCAGTAGTATCCCTCTACTAGCGGGCAAATACAATGAGCAGTTCTTC
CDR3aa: CASSIPLLAGKYNEQFF

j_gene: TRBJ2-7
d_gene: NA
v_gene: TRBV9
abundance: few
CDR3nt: TGTGCCAGCAGCGCCAACGCGGAACTGAGCCAGCAGTACTTC
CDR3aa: CASSANAELSQQYF

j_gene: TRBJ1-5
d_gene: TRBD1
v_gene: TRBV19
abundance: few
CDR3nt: TGTGCCAGTAGTTTGTCCGGGACAGGGGAGCAGCCCCAGCATTTT
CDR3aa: CASSLSGTGEQPQHF

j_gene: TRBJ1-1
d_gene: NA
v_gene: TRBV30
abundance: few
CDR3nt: TGTGCCTGGAGTGTTAGGAGCAGCGCTGAAGCTTTCTTT
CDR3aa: CAWSVRSSAEAFF

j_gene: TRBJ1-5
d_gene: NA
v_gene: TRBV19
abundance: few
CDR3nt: TGTGCCAGTAGTATAGATGGCTCTCGGCCCCAGCATTTT
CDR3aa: CASSIDGSRPQHF

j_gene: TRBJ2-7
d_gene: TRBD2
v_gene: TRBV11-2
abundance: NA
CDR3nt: TGTGCCAGCAGCTTAGGACTAGCGGGAGTCTACGAGCAGTACTTC
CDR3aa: CASSLGLAGVYEQYF

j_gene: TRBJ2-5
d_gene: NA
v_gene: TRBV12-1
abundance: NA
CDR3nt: TGTGCCAGCAGCTCTCGTCGGACAGACCAAGAGACCCAGTACTTC
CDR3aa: CASSSRRTDQETQYF

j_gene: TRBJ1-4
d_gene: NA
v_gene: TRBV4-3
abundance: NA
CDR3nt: TGCGCCAGCAGCCAAGGTCGTTCACCGAGGGAAAAACTGTTTTTT
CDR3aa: CASSQGRSPREKLFF

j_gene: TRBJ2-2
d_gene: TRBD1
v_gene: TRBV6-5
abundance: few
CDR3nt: TGTGCCAGCAGTCAAACAGGGGCGGGCACCGGGGAGCTGTTTTTT
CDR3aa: CASSQTGAGTGELFF

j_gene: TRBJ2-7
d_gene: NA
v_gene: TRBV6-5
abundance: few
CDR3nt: TGTGCCAGCAGTTACGGGGCAGAACAAACCTACGAGCAGTACTTC
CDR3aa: CASSYGAEQTYEQYF

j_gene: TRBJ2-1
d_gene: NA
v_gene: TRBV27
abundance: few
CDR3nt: TGTGCCAGCAACCAGTACGGGGGAGGGGGGTACAATGAGCAGTTCTTC
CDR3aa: CASNQYGGGGYNEQFF

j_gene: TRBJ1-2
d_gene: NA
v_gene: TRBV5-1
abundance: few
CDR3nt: TGCGCCAGCAGCTCCCGAGACGGGTCGAGAGGCTACACCTTC
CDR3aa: CASSSRDGSRGYTF

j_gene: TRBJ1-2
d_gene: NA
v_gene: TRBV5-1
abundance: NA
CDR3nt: TGCGCCAGCAGACAGGGATCTAACTATGGCTACACCTTC
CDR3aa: CASRQGSNYGYTF

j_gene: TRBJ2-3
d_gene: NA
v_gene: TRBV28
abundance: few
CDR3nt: TGTGCCAGCAGTTTAGCGGGCACAGATACGCAGTATTTT
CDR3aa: CASSLAGTDTQYF

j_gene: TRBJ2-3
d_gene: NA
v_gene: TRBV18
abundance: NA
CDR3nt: TGTGCCAGCTCACAGGCTCCGGGAAAACGGGTAGCAGATACGCAGTATTTT
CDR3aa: CASSQAPGKRVADTQYF

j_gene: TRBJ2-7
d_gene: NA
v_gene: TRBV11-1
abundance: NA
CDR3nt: TGTGCCAGCAGCGCGTCTATCCGATACGAGCAGTACTTC
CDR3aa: CASSASIRYEQYF

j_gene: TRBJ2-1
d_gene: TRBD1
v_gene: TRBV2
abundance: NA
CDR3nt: TGTGCCAGCAGTGCTCGACAGGGATCCTACAATGAGCAGTTCTTC
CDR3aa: CASSARQGSYNEQFF

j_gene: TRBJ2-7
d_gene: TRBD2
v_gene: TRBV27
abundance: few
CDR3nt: TGTGCCAGCGTAGGACTAGCGGGTGTCGAGCAGTACTTC
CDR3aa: CASVGLAGVEQYF

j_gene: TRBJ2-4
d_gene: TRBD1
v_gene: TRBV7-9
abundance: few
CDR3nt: TGTGCCAGCAGCCCCCGGGACAGAAACATTCAGTACTTC
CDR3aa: CASSPRDRNIQYF

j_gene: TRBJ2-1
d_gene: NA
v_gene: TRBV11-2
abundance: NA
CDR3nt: TGTGCCAGCAGCTTAGATCAGTTACTACAGTTCTTC
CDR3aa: CASSLDQLLQFF

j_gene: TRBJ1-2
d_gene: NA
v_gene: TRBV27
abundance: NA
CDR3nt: TGTGCCAGCACACCTGACCGGGACTCTAACTATGGCTACACCTTC
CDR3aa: CASTPDRDSNYGYTF

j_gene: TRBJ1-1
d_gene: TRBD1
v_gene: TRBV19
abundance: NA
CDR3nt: TGTGCCAGTAGTACCCCGGGACAGGGGATCAACACTGAAGCTTTCTTT
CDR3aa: CASSTPGQGINTEAFF

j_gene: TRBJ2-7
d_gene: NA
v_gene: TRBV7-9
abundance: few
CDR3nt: TGTGCCAGCAGCCCCAAAGGCGGACAGCTGACCTACGAGCAGTACTTC
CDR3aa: CASSPKGGQLTYEQYF

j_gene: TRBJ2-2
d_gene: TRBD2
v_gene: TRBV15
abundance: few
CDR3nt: TGTGCCACCACAAGCGGGAGGGCGAACACCGGGGAGCTGTTTTTT
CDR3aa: CATTSGRANTGELFF

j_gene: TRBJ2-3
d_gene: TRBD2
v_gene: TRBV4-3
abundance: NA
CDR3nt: TGCGCCAGCAGCCAACGACTAGCGGACACAGATACGCAGTATTTT
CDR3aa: CASSQRLADTDTQYF

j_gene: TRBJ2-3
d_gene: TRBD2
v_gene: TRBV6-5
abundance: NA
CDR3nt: TGTGCCAGCAGTTATGGGGGACTACCTGGCACAGATACGCAGTATTTT
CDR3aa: CASSYGGLPGTDTQYF

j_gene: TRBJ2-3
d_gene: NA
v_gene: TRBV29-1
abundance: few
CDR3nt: TGCACCACCACCTGGGGCAACACAGATACGCAGTATTTT
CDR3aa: CTTTWGNTDTQYF